This T cell receptor (beta chain) is drawn from a study of CD4+ T cells in melanoma. Many counts were recorded for this clone. Other DNA variants within this sample encode the same CDR3. The CDR3 has 15 residues. CDR1 and CDR2 (germline): KGHSH, LQKENI. V was pared by 2 bases and J by 1 base, with 1 base of the junction left unmatched. Only in-frame clones appear in the TCRdb table, and some are missing; sequencing was by immunoSEQ multiplex PCR. The repertoire has 52,000 or so clones, approximately 74% of them found once; the top ten carry 4.8%. The clonotype comes from a human donor with melanoma. Sequences were obtained from tumor tissue. This chain uses TRBV18 with TRBJ2-2, with 7 nucleotides matching TRBD2. The CDR3 sequence is CASSPREGNTGELFF. In DNA form, the CDR3 reads TGTGCCAGCTCACCAAGGGAGGGGAACACCGGGGAGCTGTTTTTT.